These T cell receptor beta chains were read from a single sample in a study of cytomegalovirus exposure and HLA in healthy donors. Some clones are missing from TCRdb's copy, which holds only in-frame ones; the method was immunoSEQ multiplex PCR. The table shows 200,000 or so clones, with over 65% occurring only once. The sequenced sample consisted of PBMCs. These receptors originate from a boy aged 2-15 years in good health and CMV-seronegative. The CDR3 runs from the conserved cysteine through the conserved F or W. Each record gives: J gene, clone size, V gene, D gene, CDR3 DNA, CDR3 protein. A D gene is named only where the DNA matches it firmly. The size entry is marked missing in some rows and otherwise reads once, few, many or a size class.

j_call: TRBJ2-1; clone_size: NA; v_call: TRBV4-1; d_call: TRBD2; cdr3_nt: TGCGCCAGCAGCCTGGGACTAGCGGGGGGGGGCTCCTACAATGAGCAGTTCTTC; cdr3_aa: CASSLGLAGGGSYNEQFF
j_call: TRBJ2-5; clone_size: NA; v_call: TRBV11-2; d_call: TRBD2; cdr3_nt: TGTGCCAGCAGCTTAGGCCTCGGACTAGCGGGGACCCGGACCCAGTACTTC; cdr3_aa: CASSLGLGLAGTRTQYF
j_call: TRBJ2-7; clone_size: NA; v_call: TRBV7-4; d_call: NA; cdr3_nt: TGTGCCAGCAGCCGACAGTTCTCCCAATACGAGCAGTACTTC; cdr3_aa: CASSRQFSQYEQYF
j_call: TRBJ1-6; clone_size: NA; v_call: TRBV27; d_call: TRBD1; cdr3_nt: TGTGCCAGCATGAGGGACAGGGCGGACTCACCCCTCCACTTT; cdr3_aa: CASMRDRADSPLHF
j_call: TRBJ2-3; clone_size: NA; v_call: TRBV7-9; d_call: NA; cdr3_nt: TGTGCCAGCAGCTTAGCGTATGCTAGCGAGAGCACAGATACGCAGTATTTT; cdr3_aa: CASSLAYASESTDTQYF
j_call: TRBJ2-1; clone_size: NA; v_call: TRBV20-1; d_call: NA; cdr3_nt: TGCAGTGCTGAGTACAATGAGCAGTTCTTC; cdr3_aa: CSAEYNEQFF
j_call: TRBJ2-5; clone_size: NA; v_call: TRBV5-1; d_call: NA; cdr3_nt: TGCGCCAGCAGTTTGAACCTACCCACCGGGACCCAGTACTTC; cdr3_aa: CASSLNLPTGTQYF
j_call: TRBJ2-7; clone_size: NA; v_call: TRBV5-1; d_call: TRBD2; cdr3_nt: TGCGCCAGCGCCCCCCTCCTGCTAGTTGGTACTAGCGGGGGCTACGAGCAGTACTTC; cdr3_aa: CASAPLLLVGTSGGYEQYF
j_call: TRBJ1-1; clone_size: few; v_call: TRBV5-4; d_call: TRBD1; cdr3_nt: TGTGCCATGACGATAGGACAGGGGAACACTGAAGCTTTCTTT; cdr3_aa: CAMTIGQGNTEAFF
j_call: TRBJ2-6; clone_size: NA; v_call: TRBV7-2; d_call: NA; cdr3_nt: TGTGCCAGCAGCCCCAGATCTGGGGCCAACGTCCTGACTTTC; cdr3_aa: CASSPRSGANVLTF
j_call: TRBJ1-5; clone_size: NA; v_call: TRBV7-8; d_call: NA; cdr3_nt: TGTGCCAGCAGCTTAGCGGGGACACCGGAACACCCTCAGCCCCAGCATTTT; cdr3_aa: CASSLAGTPEHPQPQHF
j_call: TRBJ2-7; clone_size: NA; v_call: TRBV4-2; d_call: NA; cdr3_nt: TGTGCCAGCAGCCAAGATCTGACGGGTTACGAGCAGTACTTC; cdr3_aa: CASSQDLTGYEQYF
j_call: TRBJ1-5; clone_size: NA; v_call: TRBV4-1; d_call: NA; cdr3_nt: TGCGCCAGCAGCCCACGGGCGGGGTTGAGCAATCAGCCCCAGCATTTT; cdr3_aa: CASSPRAGLSNQPQHF
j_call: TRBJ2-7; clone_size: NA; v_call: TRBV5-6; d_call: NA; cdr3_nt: TGTGCCAGCAGCTTGGCATTCACCAGCTCCTACGAGCAGTACTTC; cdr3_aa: CASSLAFTSSYEQYF
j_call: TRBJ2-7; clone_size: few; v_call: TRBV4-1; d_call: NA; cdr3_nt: TGCGCCAGCAGCCAAGATGTCCCGACAGGGACTCCCTACGAGCAGTACTTC; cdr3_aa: CASSQDVPTGTPYEQYF
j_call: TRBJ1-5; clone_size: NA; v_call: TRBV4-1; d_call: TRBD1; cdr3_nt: TGCGCCAGCAGCCAAGAACGGACAGGGGCGAGTCAGCCCCAGCATTTT; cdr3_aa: CASSQERTGASQPQHF
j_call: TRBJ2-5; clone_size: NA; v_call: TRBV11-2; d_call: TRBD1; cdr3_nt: TGTGCCAGCAGCTTAGGCCCCACAGGGGAGAGGACCCAGTACTTC; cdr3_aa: CASSLGPTGERTQYF
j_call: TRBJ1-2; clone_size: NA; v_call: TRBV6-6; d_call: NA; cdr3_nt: TGTGCCAGCAGTTACACCTCCCAGGACTATGGCTACACCTTC; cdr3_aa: CASSYTSQDYGYTF
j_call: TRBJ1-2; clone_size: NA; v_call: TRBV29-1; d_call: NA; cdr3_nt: TGCAGCGTTGCCGGGGATGATGGCTACACCTTC; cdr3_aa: CSVAGDDGYTF
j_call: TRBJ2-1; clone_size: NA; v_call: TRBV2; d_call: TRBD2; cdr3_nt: TGTGCCAGCAGTGGGGTAGGCGGGGGGCCCTACAATGAGCAGTTCTTC; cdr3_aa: CASSGVGGGPYNEQFF
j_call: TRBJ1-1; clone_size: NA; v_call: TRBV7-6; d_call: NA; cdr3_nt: TGTGCCGTCGAGGGGGGGCTGGCGAACACTGAAGCTTTCTTT; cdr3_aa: CAVEGGLANTEAFF
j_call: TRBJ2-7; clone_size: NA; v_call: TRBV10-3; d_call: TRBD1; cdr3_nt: TGTGCCATCAGCGGACAGGGGAGCTCCTACGAGCAGTACTTC; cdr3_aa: CAISGQGSSYEQYF